A selection of T cell receptor beta chains follows, all from one sample in a study of T cell responses to AZD1222 COVID-19 vaccine. TCRdb's table, derived via immunoSEQ multiplex PCR, lists solely in-frame clones and lacks some. This sample has about 89,000 clones; roughly 84% occur once, and the top ten carry 5.6%. Specimen: peripheral blood, collected 28 days after the second AZD1222 dose. The receptors here all came from an adult who received the AZD1222 COVID-19 vaccine. The CDR3 runs from the conserved cysteine through the conserved F or W. A D gene is named only where the DNA matches it firmly. Not every row has a clone size; where given, it reads once, few, many or a size class.

cdr3_nt	cdr3_aa	d_call	clone_size	v_call	j_call
TGTGCCAGCAGCCTAAGGGGGGACTTTCGCGAGCAGTACTTC	CASSLRGDFREQYF	-	-	TRBV5-5	TRBJ2-7
TGTGCCAGCAGTGTCGGTGAAAAACTGTTTTTT	CASSVGEKLFF	-	-	TRBV2	TRBJ1-4
TGTGCCAGCAGCTTCAACCCCGGGTGGAAGGTCGAGCAGTACTTC	CASSFNPGWKVEQYF	-	few	TRBV5-6	TRBJ2-7
TGTGCCAGCAGCTTAGAGGGGGATGGGTACGAGCAGTACTTC	CASSLEGDGYEQYF	-	-	TRBV13	TRBJ2-7
TGTGCCAGCTCACCAAGGCTAGCGGGAATCTACGAGCAGTACTTC	CASSPRLAGIYEQYF	TRBD2	-	TRBV18	TRBJ2-7
TGTGCCAGCAGCTTAGTTCTCAGGGCCTTAGTGACCCAGTACTTC	CASSLVLRALVTQYF	-	-	TRBV7-2	TRBJ2-5
TGTGCCAGCAACCGAATGGAGTTGGAGACCCAGTACTTC	CASNRMELETQYF	-	-	TRBV7-9	TRBJ2-5
TGTGCTAGTGGTCTGGGTTTCGGGGAGCTGTTTTTT	CASGLGFGELFF	-	once	TRBV12-5	TRBJ2-2
TGTGCCAGCAGTCGAACGGCCACGCAGTATTTT	CASSRTATQYF	-	-	TRBV12-3/TRBV12-4	TRBJ2-3
TGTGCCAGCAGCGCCAAACAGGGGATTGATGACTATGGCTACACCTTC	CASSAKQGIDDYGYTF	TRBD1	-	TRBV5-5	TRBJ1-2
TGTGCCAGCAGCTCCCAGCGGGATGGAGGAGATACGCAGTATTTT	CASSSQRDGGDTQYF	TRBD2	-	TRBV11-3	TRBJ2-3
TGTGCCAGCAGCTTAAGGGTCCTTAACAATGAGCAGTTCTTC	CASSLRVLNNEQFF	-	-	TRBV7-3	TRBJ2-1
TGTGCCAGCAGTTTAGCCGGGACACTCTGGATCCCCAGCACAGATACGCAGTATTTT	CASSLAGTLWIPSTDTQYF	-	-	TRBV27	TRBJ2-3
TGTGCCAGCAGTGGAAGGAGCTCTGGAAACACCATATATTTT	CASSGRSSGNTIYF	-	-	TRBV28	TRBJ1-3
TGTGCCAGCAGCTTTCCCGGGACAAACGAGCAGTACTTC	CASSFPGTNEQYF	-	-	TRBV7-2	TRBJ2-7
TGCAGCGTTGTCTCTTCAGGGACCTCTGGAAACACCATATATTTT	CSVVSSGTSGNTIYF	-	-	TRBV29-1	TRBJ1-3
TGCGCCAGCAGAGGACCGGACAGGGGGCGCCCCGGGGAGCTGTTTTTT	CASRGPDRGRPGELFF	TRBD1	-	TRBV5-1	TRBJ2-2
TGTGCCAGCAGCTTGGCCCAGAGGTCGGCCCAGCATTTT	CASSLAQRSAQHF	-	-	TRBV5-8	TRBJ1-5
TGTGCCAGCCGAAGCTCAAATTACGGCACTGAAGCTTTCTTT	CASRSSNYGTEAFF	-	-	TRBV19	TRBJ1-1
TGCGCCAGCAGTGCGAGCGGGGGCCCCTACAATGAGCAGTTCTTC	CASSASGGPYNEQFF	TRBD2	-	TRBV10-1	TRBJ2-1
TGTGCCAGCAGCTTACCCTCAGGCAATGAGCAGTTCTTC	CASSLPSGNEQFF	-	-	TRBV7-9	TRBJ2-1
TGTGCCTCGAAGGGGACAGGAGCGAACACTGAAGCTTTCTTT	CASKGTGANTEAFF	TRBD1	-	TRBV7-9	TRBJ1-1
TGTGCCAGCAGCTCCCTCAGAAAGGCTAGCGGGGGGGCGACAGATACGCAGTATTTT	CASSSLRKASGGATDTQYF	TRBD2	-	TRBV9	TRBJ2-3
TGCGCCAGCAGCCAAGATCGGGGGGGGGAAGGGTTTGAGACCCAGTACTTC	CASSQDRGGEGFETQYF	TRBD2	-	TRBV4-3	TRBJ2-5
TGTGCCAGCAGTACCCGGGGGACAGGGGCCATGAACACTGAAGCTTTCTTT	CASSTRGTGAMNTEAFF	TRBD1	-	TRBV27	TRBJ1-1
TGCGCCAGCAGCCAAGACGAGCAGGCAAAAGCTTTCTTT	CASSQDEQAKAFF	-	-	TRBV4-1	TRBJ1-1
TGCGCCAGCAGCTTGGATCCCTGGGGCAAAAACATTCAGTACTTC	CASSLDPWGKNIQYF	-	-	TRBV5-1	TRBJ2-4
TGTGCCACCTCCCCAAATTTACAGGGAGGAAGGACTGAAGCTTTCTTT	CATSPNLQGGRTEAFF	-	-	TRBV18	TRBJ1-1
TGTGCCAGCGGACAGGGTAATCAGCCCCAGCATTTT	CASGQGNQPQHF	TRBD1	-	TRBV3-1/TRBV3-2	TRBJ1-5
TGTGCCAGCAGCTTTGGGGACGGCCAAAGGCCCGGGAAAGGCGACGAGCAGTACTTC	CASSFGDGQRPGKGDEQYF	-	-	TRBV12-1	TRBJ2-7
TGTGCCAGCAGCGGGGGGACAGGCGAAAAACTGTTTTTT	CASSGGTGEKLFF	TRBD1	-	TRBV5-6	TRBJ1-4
TGTGCCAGCAGTGACGGACAGGGAAAGCCCCAGCATTTT	CASSDGQGKPQHF	TRBD1	few	TRBV6-1	TRBJ1-5
TGCGCCAGCAGCCCGGGACAGTCGGGTAACTATGGCTACACCTTC	CASSPGQSGNYGYTF	TRBD1	-	TRBV5-1	TRBJ1-2
TGTGCCTGGGGCCCCCCTGGGGGCTATGGCTACACCTTC	CAWGPPGGYGYTF	-	-	TRBV30	TRBJ1-2
TGTGCCAGCAGCCAATCGGGACTAGCGGGGAATACGCAGTATTTT	CASSQSGLAGNTQYF	TRBD2	-	TRBV16	TRBJ2-3
TGTGCCATCAGTGGAAGAGGGGAAGAGACCCAGTACTTC	CAISGRGEETQYF	-	-	TRBV10-3	TRBJ2-5
TGTGCCAGTAGGACGCCGACAGGGAATCAGCCCCAGCATTTT	CASRTPTGNQPQHF	TRBD1	-	TRBV19	TRBJ1-5
TGTGCCAGCAGCCAGAATTCACCCCTCCACTTT	CASSQNSPLHF	-	few	TRBV28	TRBJ1-6
TGTGCCATCAGGCCGACAGGGTCAGGTGCTGGAAACACCATATATTTT	CAIRPTGSGAGNTIYF	TRBD1	-	TRBV10-3	TRBJ1-3
TGCGCCAGTACTTCTCGCGGGGGGTCGGACACCGGGGAGCTGTTTTTT	CASTSRGGSDTGELFF	TRBD2	-	TRBV5-1	TRBJ2-2
TGTGCCAGCAGCCCTGAACCGGGACTAGCGGGATTTGAGCAGTTCTTC	CASSPEPGLAGFEQFF	TRBD2	-	TRBV7-9	TRBJ2-1
TGTGCCAGCAGTGGGTCCGGGACTAGCGGGCTAACCGGGGAGCTGTTTTTT	CASSGSGTSGLTGELFF	TRBD2	-	TRBV28	TRBJ2-2